This T cell receptor (beta chain) was observed in a study of regulatory T cells in long-lasting Graves disease (dated by TCRdb to 2020 to 2023). About the investigation overall: Patients with newly diagnosed Graves' disease had been on antithyroid drugs for under 3 months. Patients with persistent Graves' disease were compared with patients with newly diagnosed Graves' disease using TCR sequencing and RNA sequencing of peripheral blood. The study was registered as a clinical trial and conducted in China. A total of some 35 samples underwent TCR sequencing: 13 from persistent and some 20 from newly diagnosed Graves' disease patients. Results the study describes overall, beyond this receptor: Compared with newly diagnosed patients, persistent Graves' disease patients had lower TCR Shannon entropy and fewer highly expanded clones, which suggests clonal expansion. More public clonotypes were shared among persistent patients (around 3,000) than among newly diagnosed patients (roughly 1,000). The authors acknowledged the small sample size as a limitation that may reduce accuracy. Only the TCR beta chain was sequenced and analyzed. TRBV28, TRBJ1-2 and TRBJ2-5 were preferentially used in persistent disease, while TRBV20-1 and TRBJ2-1 were favored in newly diagnosed disease. Only peripheral blood was studied, because thyroid tissue, the primary lesion, was inaccessible.

Library method: multiplex PCR. These reads were obtained on an Illumina HiSeq 4000. iRepertoire HTBI primers and Arm-PCR amplification of CDR3 regions were used to construct TCR beta libraries. Before sequencing, the PCR products went through gel purification. Per the original workflow: A total of 62 TRBV and 14 TRBJ segments were identified across samples and were used for gene usage analysis of CDR3 amino acid clonotypes. Filtered high-quality paired reads were merged into contigs using COPE and FqMerger. Contigs were aligned with BLAST to IMGT TRBV, TRBD and TRBJ reference genes, and CDR3 was defined per IMGT. Highly expanded clones were defined as clonotypes with a frequency above 0.1%. Shannon entropy was used to measure repertoire diversity, and the Gini coefficient was used to measure V-J evenness. A clonotype found in more than one individual was treated as public. TCRdb passed the public sequencing reads through fastp at Q25 and MiXCR, retaining productive beta sequences. Every distinct CDR3 protein forms one entry, paired with its most common genes and DNA. The V and J calls, along with clone size, are taken from TCRdb and not from the paper's own processing. The sample records roughly 400,000 distinct CDR3 sequences, about 15% of which are singletons. The ten biggest clones cover under 9% of the sample.

This specimen's time point label, interpreted: newly diagnosed GD, antithyroid drugs for less than 3 months. For both TCR sequencing and RNA sequencing, RNA was extracted from PBMCs using TRIzol. Graves' disease was diagnosed according to American Thyroid Association guidelines. The patients came from an endocrinology department in Xi'an, China. From each patient, around 8.3 milliliters of peripheral blood was collected into an EDTA anticoagulant tube. Ficoll Paque Plus density gradient separation was used to isolate PBMCs, and no additional T cell sorting was done. An Agilent 2100 Bioanalyzer and agarose gel were used to check RNA quality, while a NanoDrop 2000 measured RNA concentration. From the cysteine through the phenylalanine, the CDR3 covers 13 amino acids. Solely the CDR3 DNA is kept, with 39 bases framed from the first base. V drops 4 bases and J drops 5 bases, leaving 12 bases in between.

This clonotype came up many times. Its antigen is not yet known. Base qualities are not at hand, and no much larger clone is one base apart. Separately, the same data were catalogued under a study of T cells in Graves' hyperthyroidism and ophthalmopathy. Reported in the second study: Stable Graves' hyperthyroidism was defined as the absence of progression to ophthalmopathy over 18 months of follow-up. Hyperthyroidism patients were newly diagnosed, had a disease duration of under 2 months, and were aged 18 to 65 years. Any patient with an uncontrolled infection, another autoimmune disease, pregnancy or lactation was excluded. Diagnoses were established on the basis of clinical symptoms, serum thyroxine and TRAb, thyroid ultrasound, and orbital computed tomography. The first round of RT-PCR for the TCR CDR3 was performed with the HTBI primer set and the Qiagen OneStep RT-PCR kit. Most expanded thyroid clonotypes (frequency above 0.001) were also detected in blood, suggesting blood repertoires may reflect thyroid immune responses. Ophthalmopathy was separated from stable hyperthyroidism by a 13 V-J signature model, with about 86% sensitivity and roughly 81% specificity obtained in cross-validation and 80%/75% obtained in testing. During validation, the model predicted progression to ophthalmopathy a median of about 6.3 months ahead of onset, with around 65% sensitivity and about 75% specificity. To identify TCR V-J signatures that set the groups apart, the researchers used a discovery cohort of about a hundred patients, made up of 40 to 45 with Graves' ophthalmopathy and 57 with stable Graves' hyperthyroidism. An independent validation cohort of around 20 hyperthyroidism patients and about 16 patients who later progressed to ophthalmopathy tested prospective prediction of ophthalmopathy. For training and testing, the 80 to 100 patients in the discovery cohort were randomly divided in a 7:3 ratio. In addition, the study compared T-cell repertoires in thyroid tissue and in blood from roughly 6 Graves' hyperthyroidism patients. Once sampling was done, hyperthyroidism patients were given methimazole at a starting dose of 30 mg daily, whereas ophthalmopathy patients were given high-dose intravenous methylprednisolone. Libraries were constructed in a second round of multiplex PCR, after which size selection and purification were performed. Libraries were sequenced paired-end with 100 bp reads on an Illumina HiSeq2000. SOAPnuke was used to process the raw data, removing reads that contained adapters or uncalled bases, had a mean Phred below 15, or lacked an exact match to the constant primer or identifier. High-quality paired reads were merged with COPE v1.2.5, and unique nucleotide sequences were defined as clonotypes. MiTCR v1.1 was used to align clonotypes to the IMGT TRBV, TRBD and TRBJ reference segments. The analysis included only V-J combinations with a frequency above 0.0001, which together covered about 99% of the repertoires. The TCS score was defined as the ratio of F50 (clonal expansion) to E x V (chaos), calculated using BLOSUM62-based TCRdist between CDR3 peptides within each V-J. Welch's t-statistics and random forest reduced roughly 500 V-J features to 13, which were used in a naive Bayes classifier (R e1071). Sample size was not statistically predetermined, and investigators were not blinded to group allocation. The paper describes TCR Vbeta CDR3 sequencing of about 140 peripheral blood samples, made up of 43 ophthalmopathy patients, 70 to 75 hyperthyroidism patients and roughly 17 progressor patients.

Here the chain combines TRBV12-3 or TRBV12-4 and TRBJ2-7; no confident D gene assignment can be made. The sequences come from peripheral blood mononuclear cells (PBMCs), collected at new diagnosis, from a patient treated with antithyroid drugs. The receptor's source is a woman between 40 and 50 years old with Graves disease. Donor details come from another sample of the same person, matched by shared clones. The DNA sequence is given as TGTGCCAGCAGTTCCAATTATTTCGACGAGCAGTACTTC. This yields the protein CASSSNYFDEQYF.